This TCR beta chain was sequenced in a study of blood T cell repertoires in COVID-19. Background on the study: Acute and convalescent COVID-19 samples came from the United States, Italy and Spain. T cells, B-cell-depleted T cells, or PBMCs supplied cDNA or gDNA.

The CDR3 is 14 residues long. Germline CDR1 SEHNR, CDR2 FQNEAQ (reference sequence). V shed 4 bases, J shed 5 bases, and the junction held 7 bases outside the gene matches. In the authors' methods: Nucleated cell number was recorded as an estimate derived from reference gene primer amplification. This table comes from immunoSEQ multiplex PCR, and its TCRdb copy is limited to in-frame clones, with some not included. For V, J and clone size, that table is used; D and trimming come from the DNA. The sample shows roughly 110,000 clones, about four fifths of them seen only once. V gene TRBV7-9 combines with J gene TRBJ2-5; 7 bases are a match to TRBD1. The sample taken for sequencing was peripheral blood. The receptor comes from a woman aged 40 to 50 with acute or convalescent COVID-19. CDR3 protein: CASSSSGGGETQYF. The CDR3 DNA sequence: TGTGCCAGCAGCTCCTCAGGGGGTGGGGAGACCCAGTACTTC.